These 13 T cell receptor beta chains came from one sample sequenced in a study of cytomegalovirus exposure and HLA in healthy donors (dated by TCRdb to the late 2010s). Libraries were constructed by the immunoSEQ multiplex PCR assay. Here the immuneACCESS table is served through TCRdb, limited to in-frame sequences with V and J called. Missing clones are a known gap in these copies; in checked studies unresolved V genes cover under half, and the rest lacks a known reason. This sample has tens of thousands of clones in its table, and around 90% of those were observed once. The ten largest clones take up 3.8% of the sample. The specimen was PBMCs. These receptors originate from a woman younger than 35 in good health and CMV-seropositive.

The chain is built from TRBV4-1 and TRBJ2-1, with 10 nucleotides matching TRBD2. CDR1 and CDR2 (germline): MGHRA, YSYEKL. The CDR3 covers 16 residues. The V gene end was trimmed by 1 base and the J gene end by 7 bases; junction bases not matched to a gene: 7. The CDR3 sequence is CASSQVGLAGVNEQFF. The CDR3 DNA sequence: TGCGCCAGCAGCCAAGTAGGGCTAGCGGGAGTGAATGAGCAGTTCTTC.

The chain carries TRBV4-3 and TRBJ2-2; tentative D call: TRBD1 (6 bases). Germline values: CDR1 LGHNA, CDR2 YSLEER. Trimming shortened V by 1 base and J by 6 bases, and 9 bases separated the two germline ends. This CDR3 has 14 amino acids. The CDR3 DNA sequence: TGCGCCAGCAGCCAAGGACAGGAAGCCGGGGAGCTGTTTTTT. It is translated as CASSQGQEAGELFF.

This clone was detected a few times. The rearrangement links TRBV2 to TRBJ2-5; 8 bases are a match to TRBD2. The CDR3 is 14 amino acids. Trimming removed 4 bases from V and 4 bases from J; junction bases left unmatched: 5. Per the germline V gene, CDR1 is SNHLY and CDR2 is FYNNEI. The CDR3 spells CASSGGLAAETQYF. The CDR3 coding sequence is TGTGCCAGCAGTGGTGGACTAGCTGCAGAGACCCAGTACTTC.

The V call is TRBV6-5, the J call TRBJ2-5, with D unclear. V lost 2 bases to trimming and J lost 5 bases, with 12 bases between them. The CDR3 loop spans 14 amino acids. The V gene's germline CDR1 is MNHEY and CDR2 SVGAGI. CDR3 nucleotides: TGTGCCAGCAGTTACCCCTTAGAGGTGGAGACCCAGTACTTC. Amino acid sequence: CASSYPLEVETQYF.

The chain carries TRBV5-4 and TRBJ2-3; TRBD1 agrees at 8 bases. Germline lookup yields CDR1 SGHNT and CDR2 YYREEE (reference sequence). The V segment lost 1 base and the J segment 4 bases; nucleotides outside the gene matches: 5. This CDR3 is built from 15 residues. The DNA of the CDR3 is TGTGCCAGCAGCTTGAGCAGGGGGCGGTCAGATACGCAGTATTTT. Translation gives CASSLSRGRSDTQYF.

The chain has TRBV5-4 and TRBJ2-5; 8 nucleotides line up with TRBD1. There are 16 residues in the CDR3. After removal of 0 bases from V and 2 bases from J, the junction contained 6 bases not matched to a gene. The germline V gene has CDR1 SGHNT and CDR2 YYREEE (reference sequence). The CDR3 reads CASSLVSHRGQETQYF. The CDR3 coding sequence is TGTGCCAGCAGCTTGGTTTCACACAGGGGGCAAGAGACCCAGTACTTC.

This clone was seen a single time. J is TRBJ2-3 and V is TRBV30, with 11 bases that match TRBD2. Germline V gives CDR1 GTSNPN, CDR2 SVGIG (reference sequence). This CDR3 is built from 19 residues. J was trimmed by 5 bases and V by 0 bases; bases with no gene match: 16. Written as DNA, the CDR3 is TGTGCCTGGAGTGTATTTCGGGGCGATTTAGCGGGAGGGCAAGATACGCAGTATTTT. Translation gives CAWSVFRGDLAGGQDTQYF.

J is TRBJ1-1 and V is TRBV7-8, with 8 bases lining up with TRBD1. The CDR3 is 16 residues long. J was trimmed by 2 bases and V by 5 bases; bases with no gene match: 10. Germline lookup yields CDR1 SGHVS and CDR2 FQNEAQ. The CDR3 loop reads CASSRGQGWFNTEAFF. The CDR3 DNA reads as TGTGCCAGCAGCCGCGGACAGGGTTGGTTTAACACTGAAGCTTTCTTT.

This clone was found once. The V gene is TRBV4-3, the J gene TRBJ2-5; the match to TRBD1 covers 9 bases. V was clipped by 4 bases and J by 3 bases; unmatched bases: 6. The CDR3 runs to 15 residues. The germline CDR1 and CDR2 sequences are LGHNA and YSLEER. In DNA, the CDR3 is TGCGCCAGCAGCCCCGGACAGGGGAACGAAGAGACCCAGTACTTC. Its translation: CASSPGQGNEETQYF.

The V call is TRBV5-1, the J call TRBJ2-7; 7 positions match TRBD1. The V segment lost 0 bases and the J segment 2 bases; nucleotides outside the gene matches: 2. The CDR3 loop spans 14 amino acids. The germline gives CDR1 SGHRS, CDR2 YFSETQ. The CDR3 sequence is CASSLDRGAYEQYF. The DNA of the CDR3 is TGCGCCAGCAGCTTGGACAGGGGCGCCTACGAGCAGTACTTC.

V gene TRBV2 combines with J gene TRBJ2-5; possible D gene TRBD1, 6 bases. The end of the DNA fits TRBJ2-7 better, so the J call may be wrong. The CDR3 runs to 12 residues. Germline CDR1 and CDR2: SNHLY and FYNNEI. CDR3 loop: CASSGQPYEQYF. In nucleotides, the CDR3 is TGTGCCAGCTCGGGACAACCGTACGAGCAGTACTTC.

J is TRBJ1-2 and V is TRBV30; perhaps TRBD1 as D (5 bases). CDR1 GTSNPN and CDR2 SVGIG come from the germline V gene (reference sequence). Trimming pared 0 bases from V and 10 bases from J, leaving 15 bases between. The CDR3 length is 13 residues. The CDR3 DNA follows: TGTGCCTGGAGTGTAGGGCAGGGAGGGTCCTACACCTTC. The encoded protein is CAWSVGQGGSYTF.

The chain has TRBV27 and TRBJ2-5; 8 nucleotides agree with TRBD1. Trimming at V came to 0 bases and at J to 5 bases, leaving 2 bases not matched to a gene. Looked up from germline, CDR1 is MNHEY and CDR2 is SMNVEV (reference sequence). This CDR3 contains 14 residues. The CDR3 loop is CASSLSGQAETQYF. The CDR3 region has the DNA TGTGCCAGCAGTTTATCGGGACAGGCGGAGACCCAGTACTTC.